Reported below is one T cell receptor (beta chain). Using immunoSEQ multiplex PCR, the repertoire was profiled, and TCRdb retains in-frame clones only, with some absent. This table holds 65,000 to 75,000 clones, 87% found once. The sample is drawn from a study of lymphopenia after photon versus proton radiotherapy. Sequencing was performed on peripheral blood, taken from a patient treated with proton-based radiotherapy. This TCR came from an elderly man with esophageal cancer.

The CDR3 sequence is CASSLEPGRNIQYF. The CDR3, as DNA: TGTGCCAGCAGCTTAGAACCGGGAAGGAACATTCAGTACTTC. V usage is TRBV7-2 and J usage is TRBJ2-4; maybe TRBD2 (5 bases). This CDR3 is built from 14 residues. Trimming removed 1 base at V and 7 bases at J, with 11 bases between. CDR1 is SGHTA, CDR2 FQGNSA, per germline.